The entry below gives a single TCR beta chain sequence along with its context. TCRdb's copy holds only in-frame clones and misses some; the assay was immunoSEQ multiplex PCR. The table includes approximately 130,000 clones, around 87% detected once. These data are taken from a study of control samples from healthy donors and cancer patients. Trimming took 5 bases from V and 9 from J, leaving 8 bases between them. The CDR3 consists of 11 residues. The germline CDR1 and CDR2 sequences are SEHNR and FQNEAQ (reference sequence). The sample taken for sequencing was blood. The V call is TRBV7-9, the J call TRBJ2-1; no definite D call. This receptor was taken from a man aged 60-69 years in good health. For the CDR3, the DNA is TGTGCCAGCAGCCTTTACGGTGAGCAGTTCTTC. It is translated as CASSLYGEQFF. Based on the CDR3 plus reference TRBV7-9 and TRBJ2-1, the full variable domain is DTGVSQNPRHKITKRGQNVTFRCDPISEHNRLYWYRQTLGQGPEFLTYFQNEAQLEKSRLLSDRFSAERPKGSFSTLEIQRTEQGDSAMYLCASSLYGEQFFGPGTRLTVL.